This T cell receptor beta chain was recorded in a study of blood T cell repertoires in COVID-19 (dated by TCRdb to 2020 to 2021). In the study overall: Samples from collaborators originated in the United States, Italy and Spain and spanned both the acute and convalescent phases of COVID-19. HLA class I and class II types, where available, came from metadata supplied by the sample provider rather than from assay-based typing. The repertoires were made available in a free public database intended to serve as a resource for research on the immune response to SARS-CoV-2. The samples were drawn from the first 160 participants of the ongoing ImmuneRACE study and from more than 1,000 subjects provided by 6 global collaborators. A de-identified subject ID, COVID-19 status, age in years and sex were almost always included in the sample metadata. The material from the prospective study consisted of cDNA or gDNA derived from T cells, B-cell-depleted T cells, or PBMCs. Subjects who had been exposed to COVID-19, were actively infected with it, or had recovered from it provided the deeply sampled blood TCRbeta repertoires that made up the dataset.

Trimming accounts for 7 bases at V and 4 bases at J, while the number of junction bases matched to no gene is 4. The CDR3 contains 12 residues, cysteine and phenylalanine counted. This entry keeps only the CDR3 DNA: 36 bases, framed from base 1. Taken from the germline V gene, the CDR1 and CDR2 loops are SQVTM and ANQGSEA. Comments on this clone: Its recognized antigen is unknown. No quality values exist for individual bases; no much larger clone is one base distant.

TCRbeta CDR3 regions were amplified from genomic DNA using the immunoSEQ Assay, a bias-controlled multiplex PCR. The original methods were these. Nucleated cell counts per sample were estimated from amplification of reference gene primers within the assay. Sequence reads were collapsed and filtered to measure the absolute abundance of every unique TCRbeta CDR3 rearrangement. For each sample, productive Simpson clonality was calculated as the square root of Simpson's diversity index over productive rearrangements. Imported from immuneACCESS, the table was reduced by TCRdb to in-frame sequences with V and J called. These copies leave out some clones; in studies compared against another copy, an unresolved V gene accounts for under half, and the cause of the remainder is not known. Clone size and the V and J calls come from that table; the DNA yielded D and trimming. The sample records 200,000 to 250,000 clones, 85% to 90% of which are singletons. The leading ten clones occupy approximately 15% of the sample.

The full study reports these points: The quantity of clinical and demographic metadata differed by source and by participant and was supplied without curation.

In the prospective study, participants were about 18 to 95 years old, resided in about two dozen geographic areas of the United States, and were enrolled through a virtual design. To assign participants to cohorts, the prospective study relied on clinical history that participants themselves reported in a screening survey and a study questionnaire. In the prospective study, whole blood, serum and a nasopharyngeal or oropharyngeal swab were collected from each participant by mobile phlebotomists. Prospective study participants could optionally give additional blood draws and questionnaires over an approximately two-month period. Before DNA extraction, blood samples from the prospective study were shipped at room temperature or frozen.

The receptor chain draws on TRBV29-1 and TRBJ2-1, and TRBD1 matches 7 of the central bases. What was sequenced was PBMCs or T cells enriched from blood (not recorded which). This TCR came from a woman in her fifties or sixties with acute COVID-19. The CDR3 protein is CSAGTEYNEQFF. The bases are TGCAGCGCCGGGACAGAATACAATGAGCAGTTCTTC.